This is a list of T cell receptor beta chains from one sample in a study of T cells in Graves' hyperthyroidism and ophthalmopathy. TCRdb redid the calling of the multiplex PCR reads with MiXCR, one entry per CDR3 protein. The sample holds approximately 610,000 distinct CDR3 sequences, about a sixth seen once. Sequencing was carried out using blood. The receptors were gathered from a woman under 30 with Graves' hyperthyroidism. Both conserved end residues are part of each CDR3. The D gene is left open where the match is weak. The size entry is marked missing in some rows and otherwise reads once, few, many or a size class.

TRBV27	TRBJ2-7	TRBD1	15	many	TGTGCCAGCAGTTTATCGGGACAGGACTACTACGAGCAGTACTTC	CASSLSGQDYYEQYF
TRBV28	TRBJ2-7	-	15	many	TGTGCCAGCAGTTTACCCGGCTCCTCCCTGTACGAGCAGTACTTC	CASSLPGSSLYEQYF
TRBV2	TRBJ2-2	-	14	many	TGTGCCAGCAGTGCTAGCGTAACGACCGGGGAGCTGTTTTTT	CASSASVTTGELFF
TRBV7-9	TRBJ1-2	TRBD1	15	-	TGTGCCAGCAGCTTAGCGGCCGGGACAGTACTTAACTACACCTTC	CASSLAAGTVLNYTF
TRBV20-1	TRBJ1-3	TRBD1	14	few	TGCAGTGCCGGACAGGGATACTCTGGAAACACCATATATTTT	CSAGQGYSGNTIYF
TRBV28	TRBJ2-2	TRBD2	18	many	TGTGCCAGCAGTCCCTGGACTAGCGGGAGGGTCGGCACCGGGGAGCTGTTTTTT	CASSPWTSGRVGTGELFF
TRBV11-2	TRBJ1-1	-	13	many	TGTGCCAGCAGCCTCTTGATTGCCACTGAAGCTTTCTTT	CASSLLIATEAFF
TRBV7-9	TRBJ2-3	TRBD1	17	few	TGTGCCAGCAGCCCCCATTCCGGGACAGGGGGAACAGATACGCAGTATTTT	CASSPHSGTGGTDTQYF
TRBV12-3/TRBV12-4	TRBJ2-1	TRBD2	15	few	TGTGCCAGCAGGCCCGGGACTAGATGGTTCAATGAGCAGTTCTTC	CASRPGTRWFNEQFF
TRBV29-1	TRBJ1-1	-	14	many	TGCAGCGTTGCCAAAAACCCAGGGAACACTGAAGCTTTCTTT	CSVAKNPGNTEAFF
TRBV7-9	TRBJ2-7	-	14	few	TGTGCCAGCAGCCACAGGGACGGCACCTACGAGCAGTACTTC	CASSHRDGTYEQYF
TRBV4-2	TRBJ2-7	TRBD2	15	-	TGTGCCAGCAGCCAAGATGGCGGGAGACCCCACGAGCAGTACTTC	CASSQDGGRPHEQYF
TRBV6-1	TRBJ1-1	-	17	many	TGTGCCAGCAGCCGACCTGTTGTAGAGGGCTGGAACACTGAAGCTTTCTTT	CASSRPVVEGWNTEAFF
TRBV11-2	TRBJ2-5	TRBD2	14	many	TGTGCCAGCAGGGTCCTAGCGGGAACGGAGACCCAGTACTTC	CASRVLAGTETQYF
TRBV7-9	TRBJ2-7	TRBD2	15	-	TGTGCCAGCAGCCCTCGACCAGCGGGAGGGCTCGAGCAGTACTTC	CASSPRPAGGLEQYF
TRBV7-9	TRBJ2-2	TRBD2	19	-	TGTGCCAGCGGCCCCCCGGGACTAGCGGGACGACGGAAGGACGGGGAGCTGTTTTTT	CASGPPGLAGRRKDGELFF
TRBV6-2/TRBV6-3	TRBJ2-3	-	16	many	TGTGCCAGCAGTTACCCGCAGGACCTTAGCACAGATACGCAGTATTTT	CASSYPQDLSTDTQYF
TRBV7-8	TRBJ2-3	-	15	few	TGTGCCAGCAGGCGTAACAGGGTCGTCACAGATACGCAGTATTTT	CASRRNRVVTDTQYF
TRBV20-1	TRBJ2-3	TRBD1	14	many	TGCAGTGCTAGAGACAGGGGGTCCACAGATACGCAGTATTTT	CSARDRGSTDTQYF
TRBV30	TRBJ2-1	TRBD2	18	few	TGTGCCTGGAGTGTACGGTGGACTAGCGGGACTGGAATCGATGAGCAGTTCTTC	CAWSVRWTSGTGIDEQFF
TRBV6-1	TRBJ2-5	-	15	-	TGTGCCAGCGGCAAGTATCAGGGTACACAAGAGACCCAGTACTTC	CASGKYQGTQETQYF
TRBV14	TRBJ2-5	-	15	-	TGTGCCAGCAGCCAAGTCACCTCGTCCACGGGGACCCAGTACTTC	CASSQVTSSTGTQYF
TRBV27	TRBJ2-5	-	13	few	TGTGCCAGCAGTCACGGGGGTAGGGAGACCCAGTACTTC	CASSHGGRETQYF
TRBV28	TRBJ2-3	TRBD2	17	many	TGTGCCAGCACCCCCGTAGCGGGATACCGCGACACAGATACGCAGTATTTT	CASTPVAGYRDTDTQYF
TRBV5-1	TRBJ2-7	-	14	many	TGCGCCAGCAGCTTGGGAGTAGGGTGGTCCGAGCAGTACTTC	CASSLGVGWSEQYF
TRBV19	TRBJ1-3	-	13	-	TGTGCCAGTAGTATCGGGGGAGGAAACACCATATATTTT	CASSIGGGNTIYF
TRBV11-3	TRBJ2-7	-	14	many	TGTGCCAGCAGCCCGGGACACAGCTCCTACGAGCAGTACTTC	CASSPGHSSYEQYF
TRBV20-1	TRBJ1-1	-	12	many	TGCAGTGCTAGAGGGCAGCCGACTGAAGCTTTCTTT	CSARGQPTEAFF
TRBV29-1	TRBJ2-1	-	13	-	TGCAGCGCCCTAGCAGGGGTCCACAATGAGCAGTTCTTC	CSALAGVHNEQFF
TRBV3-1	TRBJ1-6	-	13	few	TGTGCCAGCAGCCCCACTTCTGGTTCACCCCTCCACTTT	CASSPTSGSPLHF
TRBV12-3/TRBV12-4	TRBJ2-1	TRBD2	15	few	TGTGCCAGCAGCAAGCGGGAGGGCCCCTACAATGAGCAGTTCTTC	CASSKREGPYNEQFF
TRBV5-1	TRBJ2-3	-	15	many	TGCGCCAGCAGCCGTGGGACCTCTTCGATGGATACGCAGTATTTT	CASSRGTSSMDTQYF
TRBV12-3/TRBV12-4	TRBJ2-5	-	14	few	TGTGCCAGTTGGGCGGGACACTTAGAAGAGACCCAGTACTTC	CASWAGHLEETQYF
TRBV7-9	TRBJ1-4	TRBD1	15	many	TGTGCCAGCAGCTTAGTGCAGGGGGCCACAAAAAAACTGTTTTTT	CASSLVQGATKKLFF
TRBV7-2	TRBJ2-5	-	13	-	TGTGCCAGCAGCCCATCGGACGGGGAGACCCAGTACTTC	CASSPSDGETQYF
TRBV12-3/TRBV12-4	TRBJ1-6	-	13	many	TGTGCCAGCAGTCCGAACAGGGTTCAACCCCTCCACTTT	CASSPNRVQPLHF